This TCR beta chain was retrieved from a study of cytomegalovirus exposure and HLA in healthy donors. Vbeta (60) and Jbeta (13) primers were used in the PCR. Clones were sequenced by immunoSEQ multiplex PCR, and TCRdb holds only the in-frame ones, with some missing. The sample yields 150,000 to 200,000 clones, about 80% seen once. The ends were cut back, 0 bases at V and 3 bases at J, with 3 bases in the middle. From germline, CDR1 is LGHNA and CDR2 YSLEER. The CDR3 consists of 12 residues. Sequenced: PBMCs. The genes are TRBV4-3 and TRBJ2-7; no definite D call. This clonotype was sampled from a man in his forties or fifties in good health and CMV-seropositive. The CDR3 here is CASSQDNYEQYF. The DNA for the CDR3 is TGCGCCAGCAGCCAAGATAACTACGAGCAGTACTTC.